This T cell receptor (beta chain) stems from a study of blood T cell repertoires in COVID-19. The assay was immunoSEQ multiplex PCR, and TCRdb's table has in-frame clones only and misses some. Among a few hundred thousand clones, around 87% were seen once, and the ten largest hold approximately 2.5%. The V and J ends lost 0 bases and 4 bases respectively, with 15 bases between them. The CDR3 length is 16 residues. The chain recombines TRBV23-1 with TRBJ1-2; D not resolved. TRBV23-1 is labeled an ORF, and its function is uncertain. Sequenced input: PBMCs or T cells enriched from blood (not recorded which). The sequence derives from a young woman who had recovered from COVID-19. The CDR3 bases are TGCGCCAGCAGTCAATCCCAGGAACGGTTGGCCTATGGCTACACCTTC. Its protein product is CASSQSQERLAYGYTF.